This T cell receptor beta chain was recorded in a study of blood T cells in healthy people across ages. The use of a sample-barcoded 5' primer and a J-beta primer mix characterized a second PCR of roughly 7 to 11 cycles. TCRdb processed the 5' RACE reads anew with MiXCR; each CDR3 protein has one entry. The table has roughly 1,700,000 distinct CDR3 sequences, under 30% seen once. The V end was cut by 1 base, the J end by 2 bases, with 22 bases between. This CDR3 region has 19 residues. Germline loops: CDR1 SEHNR, CDR2 FQNEAQ (reference sequence). This receptor was identified in a woman aged 25 to 45 in good health. Material for sequencing was blood. The rearrangement links TRBV7-9 to TRBJ2-3, with TRBD2 as a possible D gene (6 bases). The CDR3 region has the DNA TGTGCCAGCAGCTTAGAAGGGGACCGGGAGCCCCGAGTCACAGATACGCAGTATTTT. Its protein product is CASSLEGDREPRVTDTQYF. The variable domain in full, completed from reference TRBV7-9 and TRBJ2-3, reads DTGVSQNPRHKITKRGQNVTFRCDPISEHNRLYWYRQTLGQGPEFLTYFQNEAQLEKSRLLSDRFSAERPKGSFSTLEIQRTEQGDSAMYLCASSLEGDREPRVTDTQYFGPGTRLTVL.